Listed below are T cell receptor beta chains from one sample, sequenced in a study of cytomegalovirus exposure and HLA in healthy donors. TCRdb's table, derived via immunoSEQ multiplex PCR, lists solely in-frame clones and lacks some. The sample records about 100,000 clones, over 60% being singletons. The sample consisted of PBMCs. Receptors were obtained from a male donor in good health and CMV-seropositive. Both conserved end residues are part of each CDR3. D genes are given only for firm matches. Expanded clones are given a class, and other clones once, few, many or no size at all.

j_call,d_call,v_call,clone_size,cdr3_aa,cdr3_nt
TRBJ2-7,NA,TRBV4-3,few,CASSQEIRYEQYF,TGCGCCAGCAGCCAAGAGATAAGATACGAGCAGTACTTC
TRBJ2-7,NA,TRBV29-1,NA,CSVEAFEGGSVYEQYF,TGCAGCGTTGAAGCATTCGAAGGGGGAAGTGTTTACGAGCAGTACTTC
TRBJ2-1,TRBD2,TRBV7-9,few,CASSLPLRLAGGRNEQFF,TGTGCCAGCAGCCTACCCCTAAGACTAGCGGGAGGGAGGAATGAGCAGTTCTTC
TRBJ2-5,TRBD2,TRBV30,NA,CAWTVGTSGGQETQYF,TGTGCCTGGACTGTAGGGACTAGCGGAGGCCAAGAGACCCAGTACTTC
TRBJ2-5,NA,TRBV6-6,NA,CASSSGRETQYF,TGTGCCAGCAGTTCAGGGCGAGAGACCCAGTACTTC
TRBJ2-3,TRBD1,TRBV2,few,CASRGPGGYFTDTQYF,TGTGCCAGCAGAGGGCCAGGGGGCTATTTTACAGATACGCAGTATTTT
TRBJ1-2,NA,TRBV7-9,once,CASSSMLSTQEDNYGYTF,TGTGCCAGCAGCTCCATGTTAAGTACGCAGGAGGATAACTATGGCTACACCTTC
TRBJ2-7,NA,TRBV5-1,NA,CASSLGSGSYEQYF,TGCGCCAGCAGCTTGGGAAGCGGGTCCTACGAGCAGTACTTC
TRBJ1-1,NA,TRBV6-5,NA,CASSSGRGDTEAFF,TGTGCCAGCAGTTCCGGACGGGGGGACACTGAAGCTTTCTTT
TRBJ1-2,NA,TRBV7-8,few,CASSPQAGAEYGYTF,TGTGCCAGCAGCCCCCAGGCGGGGGCAGAGTATGGCTACACCTTC
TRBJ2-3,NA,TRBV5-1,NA,CASSLAGTPGADTQYF,TGCGCCAGCAGCTTGGCTGGGACACCAGGGGCAGATACGCAGTATTTT
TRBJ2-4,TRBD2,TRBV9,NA,CASSATGTSGRNSQYF,TGTGCCAGCAGCGCAACCGGGACTAGCGGGAGAAACAGTCAGTACTTC
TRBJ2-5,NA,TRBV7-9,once,CAARLGAAETQYF,TGTGCCGCAAGGTTAGGGGCTGCGGAGACCCAGTACTTC
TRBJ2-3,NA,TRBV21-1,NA,CASSTTGCTDTQYF,TGTGCCAGCAGCACGACAGGGTGCACAGATACGCAGTATTTT
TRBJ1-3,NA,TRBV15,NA,CATSRIRLGAGNTIYF,TGTGCCACCAGCAGAATCCGATTAGGGGCTGGAAACACCATATATTTT
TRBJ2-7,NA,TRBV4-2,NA,CASSQDQGRGNEQYF,TGTGCCAGCAGCCAAGATCAGGGCCGGGGGAACGAGCAGTACTTC
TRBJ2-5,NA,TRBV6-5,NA,CASRDSDQETQYF,TGTGCCAGCAGGGACAGTGACCAAGAGACCCAGTACTTC
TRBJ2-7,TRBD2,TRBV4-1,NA,CASSQEPSGSYEQYF,TGCGCCAGCAGCCAAGAGCCTAGCGGGAGCTACGAGCAGTACTTC
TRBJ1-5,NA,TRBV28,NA,CASSSTETPSSYSNQPQHF,TGTGCCAGCAGTTCAACCGAGACACCTTCTTCTTATAGCAATCAGCCCCAGCATTTT
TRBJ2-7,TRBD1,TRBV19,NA,CASSPIIGQGNEQYF,TGTGCCAGTTCTCCCATTATCGGACAGGGGAACGAGCAGTACTTC
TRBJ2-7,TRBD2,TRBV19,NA,CATAAGGTYEQYF,TGTGCCACCGCAGCGGGAGGAACCTACGAGCAGTACTTC
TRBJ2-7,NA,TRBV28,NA,CASSSTTGTPLEQYF,TGTGCCAGCAGTTCAACGACAGGTACTCCTCTCGAGCAGTACTTC
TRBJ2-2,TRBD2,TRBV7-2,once,CASSLAGGPAGELFF,TGTGCCAGCAGCTTAGCGGGAGGGCCCGCCGGGGAGCTGTTTTTT
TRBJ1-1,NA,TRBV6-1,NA,CASSESDTEAFF,TGTGCCAGCAGTGAATCGGACACTGAAGCTTTCTTT
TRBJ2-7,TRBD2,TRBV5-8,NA,CASSLRGQGTGGRRNEQYF,TGTGCCAGCAGCTTACGAGGGCAGGGAACTGGCGGGAGGAGGAACGAGCAGTACTTC
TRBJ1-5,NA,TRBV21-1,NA,CASSKGHRF,TGTGCCAGCAGCAAAGGACACCGATTT
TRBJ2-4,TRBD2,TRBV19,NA,CASSSGLAGIAKNIQYF,TGTGCCAGTAGTTCGGGACTAGCGGGAATAGCCAAAAACATTCAGTACTTC
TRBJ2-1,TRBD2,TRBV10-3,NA,CASSPLAGEYNEQFF,TGTGCCAGCAGTCCACTAGCGGGAGAGTACAATGAGCAGTTCTTC
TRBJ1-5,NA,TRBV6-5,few,CASSSGLSNQPQHF,TGTGCCAGCAGTTCGGGGTTAAGCAATCAGCCCCAGCATTTT
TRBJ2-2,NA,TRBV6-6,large,CASSYQTRGGELFF,TGTGCCAGCAGTTACCAGACTAGAGGCGGGGAGCTGTTTTTT
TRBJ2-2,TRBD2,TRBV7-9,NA,CASSLGLAGTGELFF,TGTGCCAGCAGCTTGGGACTAGCGGGCACCGGGGAGCTGTTTTTT
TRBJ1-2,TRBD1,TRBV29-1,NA,CSVATTGQGNYGYTF,TGCAGCGTTGCAACTACAGGACAGGGGAACTATGGCTACACCTTC
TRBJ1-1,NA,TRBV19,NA,CATEDRTNTEAFF,TGTGCCACCGAAGACAGGACGAACACTGAAGCTTTCTTT
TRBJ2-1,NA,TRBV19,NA,CASSSSGTPQQFF,TGTGCCAGTAGTTCTTCCGGGACACCACAGCAGTTCTTC
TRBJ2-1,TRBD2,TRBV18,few,CASSSTSDNEQFF,TGTGCCAGCTCATCAACTAGCGACAATGAGCAGTTCTTC
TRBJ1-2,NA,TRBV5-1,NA,CASKTNYGYTF,TGCGCCAGCAAGACAAACTATGGCTACACCTTC
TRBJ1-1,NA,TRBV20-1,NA,CSAAHRELAFF,TGCAGTGCGGCACACCGGGAACTAGCTTTCTTT
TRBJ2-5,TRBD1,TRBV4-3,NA,CASSQGVGQGRETQYF,TGCGCCAGCAGCCAGGGGGTTGGACAGGGGAGAGAGACCCAGTACTTC
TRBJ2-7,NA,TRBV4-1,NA,CASSQEAGVYEQYF,TGCGCCAGCAGCCAAGAGGCAGGGGTATACGAGCAGTACTTC
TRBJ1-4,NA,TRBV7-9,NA,CASSLDGRRATNEKLFF,TGTGCCAGCAGCTTAGATGGGAGACGGGCAACTAATGAAAAACTGTTTTTT
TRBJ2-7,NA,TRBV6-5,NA,CASLEGPGADEQYF,TGTGCCAGCCTTGAGGGCCCAGGGGCCGACGAGCAGTACTTC
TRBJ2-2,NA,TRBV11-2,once,CASSPGISVNTGELFF,TGTGCCAGCAGCCCCGGGATCTCCGTGAACACCGGGGAGCTGTTTTTT
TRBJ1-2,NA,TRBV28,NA,CASSLGADGYTF,TGTGCCAGCAGCTTGGGGGCGGATGGCTACACCTTC
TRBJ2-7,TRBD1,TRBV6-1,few,CASERQGSYEQYF,TGTGCCAGTGAGAGACAGGGTTCCTACGAGCAGTACTTC
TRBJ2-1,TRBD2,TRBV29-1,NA,CSVVGGASGSSSYNEQFF,TGCAGCGTTGTTGGGGGGGCTAGCGGGTCCAGCTCCTACAATGAGCAGTTCTTC
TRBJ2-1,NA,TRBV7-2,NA,CASSPRAGYNEQFF,TGTGCCAGCAGCCCGAGGGCGGGCTACAATGAGCAGTTCTTC
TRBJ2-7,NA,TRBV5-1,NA,CASSLVGEGVYEQYF,TGCGCCAGCAGCTTGGTAGGTGAGGGGGTCTACGAGCAGTACTTC
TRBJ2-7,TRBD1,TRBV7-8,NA,CASGPGTGTNEQYF,TGTGCCAGCGGTCCCGGGACAGGGACAAACGAGCAGTACTTC
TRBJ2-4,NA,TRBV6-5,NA,CASSYGPQLAKNIQYF,TGTGCCAGCAGTTATGGGCCGCAACTAGCCAAAAACATTCAGTACTTC
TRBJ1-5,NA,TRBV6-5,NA,CASSSDPGLRGHF,TGTGCCAGCAGTTCTGACCCGGGCCTCCGGGGGCATTTT
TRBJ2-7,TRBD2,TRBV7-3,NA,CASSLNSGEYEQYF,TGTGCCAGCAGCTTAAATAGCGGGGAATACGAGCAGTACTTC
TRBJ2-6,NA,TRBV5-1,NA,CASSARGVLSGANGLTF,TGCGCCAGCAGCGCCAGGGGGGTACTCTCTGGGGCCAACGGCCTGACTTTC
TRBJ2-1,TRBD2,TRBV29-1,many,CSVLTSGSREQFF,TGCAGCGTCCTGACTAGCGGGAGTCGGGAGCAGTTCTTC